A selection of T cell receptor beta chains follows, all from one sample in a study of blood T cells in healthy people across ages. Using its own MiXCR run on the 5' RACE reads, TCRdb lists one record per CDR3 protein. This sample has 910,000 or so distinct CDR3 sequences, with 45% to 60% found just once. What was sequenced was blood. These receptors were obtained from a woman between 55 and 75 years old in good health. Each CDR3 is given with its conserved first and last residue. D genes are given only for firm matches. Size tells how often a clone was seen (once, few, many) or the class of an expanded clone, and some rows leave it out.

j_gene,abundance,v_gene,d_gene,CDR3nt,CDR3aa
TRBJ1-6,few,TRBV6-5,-,TGTGCCAGCAGGGTTCGCTTCAATAATTCACCCCTCCACTTT,CASRVRFNNSPLHF
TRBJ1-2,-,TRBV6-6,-,TGTGCCAGCAGCCACACATGGGACGGAAATGGCTACACCTTC,CASSHTWDGNGYTF
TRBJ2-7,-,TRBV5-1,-,TGCGCCAGCAGCTTACGGGCGACTACGTTAATGGAGCAGTACTTC,CASSLRATTLMEQYF
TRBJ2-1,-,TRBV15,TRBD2,TGTGCCACCAGCAGCCGCGGGAGTGGTAATGAGCAGTTCTTC,CATSSRGSGNEQFF
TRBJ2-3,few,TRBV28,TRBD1,TGTGCCAGCAGACAAGGGACAGGCGCAGATACGCAGTATTTT,CASRQGTGADTQYF
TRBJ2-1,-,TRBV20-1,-,TGCAGCACAGGGCCCCAGGGACGGAATGAGCAGTTCTTC,CSTGPQGRNEQFF
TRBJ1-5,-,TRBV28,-,TGTGCCAGCAGACGGGCCTTAAATCAGCCCCAGCATTTT,CASRRALNQPQHF
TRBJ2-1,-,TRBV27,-,TGTGCCAGCAGTTCCGGGACACGCTGGGGCAATGAGCAGTTCTTC,CASSSGTRWGNEQFF
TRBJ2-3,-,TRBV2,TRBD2,TGTGCCAGCAGTGAAGCGCTTCGACTAGCGGGAGGAAATACGCAGTATTTT,CASSEALRLAGGNTQYF
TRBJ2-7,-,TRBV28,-,TGTGCCAGCAGTTTCGGTTTTAGATCCTACGAGCAGTACTTC,CASSFGFRSYEQYF
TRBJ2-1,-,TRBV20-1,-,TGCAGTGCGGATACGGGACTTAGCGGCTACAATGAGCAGTTCTTC,CSADTGLSGYNEQFF
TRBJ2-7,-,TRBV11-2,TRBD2,TGTGCCAGCAGCTTACTCACTCCCCTATCTAGCGGGACGGGGCACGAAGTCTACGAGCAGTACTTC,CASSLLTPLSSGTGHEVYEQYF